This T cell receptor (beta chain) is from a study of blood T cells in healthy people across ages. General study points: Possibly, changes in expanded clonotypes were confounded because donor CMV status was unknown. Those diversity estimates obtained from one million T cells were thought to be underestimates. The recorded TCR beta diversity per million T cells decreased in a roughly linear manner with age.

A second PCR, run for about 6 to 12 cycles, used a sample-barcoded 5' primer plus a J-beta primer mix. TCRdb reprocessed the 5' RACE reads via MiXCR and lists one record per CDR3 protein. This table holds 1.5 million to 2 million distinct CDR3 sequences, roughly 49% found once. Germline CDR1 reads DFQATT; CDR2 reads SNEGSKA (reference sequence). CDR3 size: 14 residues. Trimming took off 5 bases at V and 0 bases at J, with 12 bases between the two ends. About this clonotype itself: No antigen is known for it.

This chain connects TRBV20-1 to TRBJ2-3, with D unclear. Sequences were obtained from blood. This TCR derives from a woman in her thirties or forties in good health. For the CDR3, the DNA is TGCAGTGCTCCCACAAAACTCAGCACAGATACGCAGTATTTT. Translated, it gives CSAPTKLSTDTQYF.